This TCR beta chain was captured in a study of regulatory T cells in long-lasting Graves disease. Study-wide context: The definition of persistent Graves' disease was over 5 years of antithyroid drugs with positive TSH receptor antibodies. Study-level points and caveats: Because few samples were included, accuracy may have been lower. Between persistent patients, 2,500 to 3,500 public clonotypes were shared, exceeding the roughly 920 shared between new patients.

Construction of TCR beta libraries relied on iRepertoire HTBI primers and on Arm-PCR targeting CDR3 regions. Via MiXCR, TCRdb re-called the multiplex PCR reads, giving one row per CDR3 protein. Found here are 400,000 to 500,000 distinct CDR3 sequences, approximately 21% of them singletons; the top ten hold about 6.6%. Trimming left V 5 bases short and J 7 bases short, with 12 bases between. Germline assignment: CDR1 LNHDA and CDR2 SQIVND (reference sequence). The CDR3 is made up of 14 amino acids. About this clonotype itself: The antigen is not known.

Time point reported: persistent/refractory GD, antithyroid drugs over 5 years with positive TRAb. From RNA extracted from PBMCs, the TCR library was made. An endocrinology department in Xi'an, China, recruited the patients. This chain connects TRBV19 to TRBJ1-6; D is possibly TRBD1 (5 bases). This TCR came from a female donor with Graves disease. Sequencing was performed on peripheral blood mononuclear cells (PBMCs), taken when the disease was refractory, from a patient treated with antithyroid drugs. The CDR3 nucleotides are TGTGCCAGTAGTCCTCGGGACCAGAATTCACCCCTCCACTTT. This sequence encodes CASSPRDQNSPLHF.